This TCR beta chain was identified during a study of human T cells and chemical hapten exposure. TCRdb independently ran MiXCR on the RACE reads; one entry per CDR3 protein. Among tens of thousands of distinct CDR3 sequences, roughly 9.9% were seen once, and the ten largest hold 11% to 15%. V was clipped by 6 bases and J by 4 bases; unmatched bases: 10. Germline CDR1 MNHEY, CDR2 SVGEGT. The CDR3 is made up of 15 amino acids. Documented time point: pre-sensitization, week 0. Treatment: therapeutic diphenylcyclopropenone sensitization with weekly scalp DPC. This TCR was sampled from a woman between 40 and 50 years old with alopecia areata. Some clones in this sample may be carry-over from other donors' samples. Sample: whole blood, taken in connection with sensitization to the hapten diphenylcyclopropenone (DPC). The J gene is TRBJ2-5, the V gene TRBV6-2 or TRBV6-3; 8 bases align to TRBD1. CDR3 sequence (DNA): TGTGCCAGCAGAATACCAGGGGGCGAGGCAGAGACCCAGTACTTC. Amino acids: CASRIPGGEAETQYF.